The rows below give T cell receptor beta chains drawn from one sample of a study of CD8+ T cells in alopecia areata. Assay: immunoSEQ multiplex PCR; the TCRdb copy retains only in-frame clones and omits some. The sample consists of 110,000 to 150,000 clones, approximately 90% of them appearing once. This material consisted of CD8+ T cells sorted from blood, taken at week 4, from a patient treated with tofacitinib. These receptors were taken from a human donor with alopecia areata. Each CDR3 is given with its conserved first and last residue. A D gene is named only where the DNA matches it firmly. Size tells how often a clone was seen (once, few, many) or the class of an expanded clone, and some rows leave it out.

d_call: .
cdr3_length: 13
v_call: TRBV6-5
j_call: TRBJ2-5
clone_size: .
cdr3_aa: CASSYSRQETQYF
cdr3_nt: TGTGCCAGCAGTTACAGCAGACAAGAGACCCAGTACTTC

d_call: .
cdr3_length: 12
v_call: TRBV7-9
j_call: TRBJ1-2
clone_size: .
cdr3_aa: CASSLAGDGYTF
cdr3_nt: TGTGCCAGCAGCTTAGCCGGGGATGGCTACACCTTC

d_call: TRBD2
cdr3_length: 16
v_call: TRBV5-1
j_call: TRBJ2-2
clone_size: .
cdr3_aa: CASSFEASGDTGELFF
cdr3_nt: TGCGCCAGCAGCTTCGAGGCTAGCGGGGACACCGGGGAGCTGTTTTTT

d_call: .
cdr3_length: 15
v_call: TRBV9
j_call: TRBJ2-2
clone_size: few
cdr3_aa: CASSVARSDTGELFF
cdr3_nt: TGTGCCAGCAGCGTAGCCAGGTCGGACACCGGGGAGCTGTTTTTT

d_call: TRBD1
cdr3_length: 15
v_call: TRBV7-8
j_call: TRBJ1-1
clone_size: .
cdr3_aa: CASSLGGTGSTEAFF
cdr3_nt: TGTGCCAGCAGCTTAGGCGGGACAGGGAGTACTGAAGCTTTCTTT

d_call: .
cdr3_length: 14
v_call: TRBV29-1
j_call: TRBJ1-2
clone_size: .
cdr3_aa: CSVEPLRGNYGYTF
cdr3_nt: TGCAGCGTTGAACCCCTCCGGGGAAACTATGGCTACACCTTC

d_call: .
cdr3_length: 13
v_call: TRBV30
j_call: TRBJ2-7
clone_size: .
cdr3_aa: CALNRDTPYEQYF
cdr3_nt: TGTGCCTTAAACCGGGACACACCCTACGAGCAGTACTTC

d_call: .
cdr3_length: 16
v_call: TRBV6-1
j_call: TRBJ1-5
clone_size: .
cdr3_aa: CASSDLQQGSNQPQHF
cdr3_nt: TGTGCCAGCAGTGACTTACAACAGGGTAGCAATCAGCCCCAGCATTTT

d_call: TRBD1
cdr3_length: 15
v_call: TRBV9
j_call: TRBJ1-1
clone_size: .
cdr3_aa: CASSVVDRENTEAFF
cdr3_nt: TGTGCCAGCAGCGTAGTGGACAGGGAAAACACTGAAGCTTTCTTT

d_call: TRBD1
cdr3_length: 13
v_call: TRBV5-1
j_call: TRBJ2-7
clone_size: .
cdr3_aa: CASTSGTEYEQYF
cdr3_nt: TGCGCCAGCACATCCGGGACAGAGTACGAGCAGTACTTC

d_call: TRBD2
cdr3_length: 14
v_call: TRBV29-1
j_call: TRBJ2-1
clone_size: .
cdr3_aa: CSVLLADSYNEQFF
cdr3_nt: TGCAGCGTACTACTAGCGGACTCCTACAATGAGCAGTTCTTC

d_call: TRBD1
cdr3_length: 14
v_call: TRBV5-4
j_call: TRBJ2-7
clone_size: .
cdr3_aa: CASSPDRGFYEQYF
cdr3_nt: TGTGCCAGCAGCCCGGACAGGGGGTTCTACGAGCAGTACTTC

d_call: .
cdr3_length: 14
v_call: TRBV2
j_call: TRBJ2-3
clone_size: once
cdr3_aa: CASSEASSTDTQYF
cdr3_nt: TGTGCCAGCAGTGAAGCGAGTAGCACAGATACGCAGTATTTT

d_call: .
cdr3_length: 14
v_call: TRBV27
j_call: TRBJ2-2
clone_size: .
cdr3_aa: CASSWRPNTGELFF
cdr3_nt: TGTGCCAGCAGTTGGCGGCCGAACACCGGGGAGCTGTTTTTT

d_call: TRBD2
cdr3_length: 12
v_call: TRBV19
j_call: TRBJ2-7
clone_size: few
cdr3_aa: CASSISGDEQYF
cdr3_nt: TGTGCCAGTAGTATTAGCGGGGACGAGCAGTACTTC

d_call: .
cdr3_length: 12
v_call: TRBV7-9
j_call: TRBJ2-7
clone_size: .
cdr3_aa: CASSTGSYEQYF
cdr3_nt: TGTGCCAGCAGTACCGGAAGCTACGAGCAGTACTTC

d_call: TRBD1
cdr3_length: 13
v_call: TRBV19
j_call: TRBJ2-7
clone_size: few
cdr3_aa: CASSLGQHYEQYF
cdr3_nt: TGTGCCAGTAGTTTGGGACAGCACTACGAGCAGTACTTC

d_call: TRBD1
cdr3_length: 13
v_call: TRBV7-9
j_call: TRBJ2-1
clone_size: once
cdr3_aa: CASSFDRGWEQFF
cdr3_nt: TGTGCCAGCAGCTTTGACAGGGGGTGGGAGCAGTTCTTC

d_call: .
cdr3_length: 12
v_call: TRBV2
j_call: TRBJ1-2
clone_size: once
cdr3_aa: CASIDSNYGYTF
cdr3_nt: TGTGCCAGCATAGACAGTAACTATGGCTACACCTTC

d_call: TRBD1
cdr3_length: 14
v_call: TRBV2
j_call: TRBJ1-2
clone_size: .
cdr3_aa: CASSGYSTGYGYTF
cdr3_nt: TGTGCCAGCAGTGGGTATTCGACAGGGTATGGCTACACCTTC

d_call: TRBD1
cdr3_length: 13
v_call: TRBV13
j_call: TRBJ1-2
clone_size: .
cdr3_aa: CASSPRTGKSYTF
cdr3_nt: TGTGCCAGCAGCCCACGGACAGGGAAGAGCTACACCTTC

d_call: TRBD2
cdr3_length: 16
v_call: TRBV29-1
j_call: TRBJ2-1
clone_size: .
cdr3_aa: CSSNGLDAISYNEQFF
cdr3_nt: TGCAGCTCCAACGGACTAGACGCTATCTCCTACAATGAGCAGTTCTTC

d_call: .
cdr3_length: 13
v_call: TRBV5-4
j_call: TRBJ1-1
clone_size: once
cdr3_aa: CASSTTGGPEAFF
cdr3_nt: TGTGCCAGCAGCACAACTGGGGGTCCCGAAGCTTTCTTT

d_call: .
cdr3_length: 16
v_call: TRBV5-4
j_call: TRBJ1-1
clone_size: .
cdr3_aa: CASSRDILSGNTEAFF
cdr3_nt: TGTGCCAGCAGCAGGGACATCCTAAGTGGGAACACTGAAGCTTTCTTT

d_call: .
cdr3_length: 13
v_call: TRBV4-1
j_call: TRBJ2-7
clone_size: .
cdr3_aa: CASSQEQGYEQYF
cdr3_nt: TGCGCCAGCAGCCAAGAGCAGGGCTACGAGCAGTACTTC

d_call: TRBD1
cdr3_length: 16
v_call: TRBV7-8
j_call: TRBJ2-4
clone_size: .
cdr3_aa: CASSPTTGGFGNIQYF
cdr3_nt: TGTGCCAGCAGCCCAACGACAGGGGGTTTTGGAAACATTCAGTACTTC

d_call: .
cdr3_length: 13
v_call: TRBV4-1
j_call: TRBJ2-7
clone_size: .
cdr3_aa: CASSQGTDYEQYF
cdr3_nt: TGCGCCAGCAGCCAAGGGACCGACTACGAGCAGTACTTC